Given below is one T cell receptor (beta chain) in context. Antigen specificity is unknown. The protocol was immunoSEQ multiplex PCR, while the TCRdb copy is restricted to in-frame clones and leaves out a portion. This repertoire shows 20,000 or so clones, 92% found once; its top ten account for roughly 9.7%. This specimen belongs to a study of lymphopenia after photon versus proton radiotherapy. Study-wide results and caveats: Better survival with proton therapy was suggested as possible, not demonstrated. After the lymphocyte nadir, photon-treated repertoires showed oligoclonal expansion, especially of CD8+ Temra cells. Under photons, naive T cells and diversity fell while effector/memory populations rose.

The CDR3 extends over 15 amino acids. The germline gives CDR1 MNHEY, CDR2 SVGAGI. J was trimmed by 0 bases and V by 2 bases; bases with no gene match: 2. The chain carries TRBV6-5 and TRBJ1-1, with 8 bases identical to TRBD1. The material sequenced was peripheral blood, taken from a patient treated with proton-based radiotherapy. This clonotype was sampled from a woman between 70 and 85 years old with pancreatic cancer. Some clones in this sample may be carry-over from other donors' samples. The CDR3 loop reads CASSYGQGLNTEAFF. As DNA, the CDR3 is TGTGCCAGCAGTTACGGACAGGGTCTGAACACTGAAGCTTTCTTT.